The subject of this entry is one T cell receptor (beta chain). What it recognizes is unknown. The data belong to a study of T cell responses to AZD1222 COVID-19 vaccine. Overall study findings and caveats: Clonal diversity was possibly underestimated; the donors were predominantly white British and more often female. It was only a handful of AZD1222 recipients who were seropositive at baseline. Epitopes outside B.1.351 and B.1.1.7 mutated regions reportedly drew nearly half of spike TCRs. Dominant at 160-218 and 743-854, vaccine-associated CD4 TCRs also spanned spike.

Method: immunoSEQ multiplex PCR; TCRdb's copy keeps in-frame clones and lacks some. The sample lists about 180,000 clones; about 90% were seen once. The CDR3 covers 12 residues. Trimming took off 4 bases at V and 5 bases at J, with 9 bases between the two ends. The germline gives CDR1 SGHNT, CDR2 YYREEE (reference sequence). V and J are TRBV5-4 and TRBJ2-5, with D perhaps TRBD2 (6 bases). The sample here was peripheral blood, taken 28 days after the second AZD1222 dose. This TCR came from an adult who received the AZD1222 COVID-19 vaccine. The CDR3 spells CASSRGGETQYF. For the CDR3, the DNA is TGTGCCAGCAGCCGCGGAGGGGAGACCCAGTACTTC.